The TCR beta chain under discussion was sequenced for a study of cytomegalovirus exposure and HLA in healthy donors. Overall study results and limits: What was likely a sequencing artifact was a cluster of highly shared sequence variants.

This CDR3 comprises 15 residues. Germline assignment: CDR1 MDHEN and CDR2 SYDVKM. J gave up 4 bases and V 6 bases, and 8 bases lay outside the gene matches. Primers included in the PCR were 60 Vbeta and 13 Jbeta primers. Using immunoSEQ multiplex PCR, the repertoire was profiled, and TCRdb retains in-frame clones only, with some absent. Of about 120,000 clones in the sample, about 81% were seen once. This clone has just a few counts. Its target is unknown. The source material was PBMCs. The chain is built from TRBV28 and TRBJ2-3, with 9 bases lining up with TRBD1. The TCR was taken from a man aged 40-49 years in good health and CMV-seronegative. CDR3 coding DNA: TGTGCCAGCAGGGACGGACAGGGGACGCCAGATACGCAGTATTTT. It codes for CASRDGQGTPDTQYF. Full variable domain (remainder filled in from reference TRBV28 and TRBJ2-3): DVKVTQSSRYLVKRTGEKVFLECVQDMDHENMFWYRQDPGLGLRLIYFSYDVKMKEKGDIPEGYSVSREKKERFSLILESASTNQTSMYLCASRDGQGTPDTQYFGPGTRLTVL.